This record concerns one TCR beta chain sequence. Its target is unknown. This entry belongs to a study of OX40 agonist ivuxolimab in advanced cancers. Assay: immunoSEQ multiplex PCR; the TCRdb copy retains only in-frame clones and omits some. The sample has under 90,000 clones, over 85% seen once. Collection of blood occurred at baseline, at cycle 4 day 1, and at cycle 7 day 1. Germline V gives CDR1 MRHNA, CDR2 SNTAGT. CDR3 length: 12 amino acids. V lost 3 bases and J 3 bases, leaving 6 bases between the germline ends. Study results and caveats: At doses 0.1 to 3.0 mg/kg, CD4+ and CD8+ clones expanded.

This sequence was found in an adult with an advanced solid tumor such as melanoma, head and neck, liver or kidney cancer. The sample in question was CD4+ or CD8+ T cells sorted from blood, obtained in a trial of the OX40 agonist ivuxolimab. The rearrangement links TRBV6-4 to TRBJ2-7; the D is unclear. The CDR3 DNA reads TGTGCCAGCAGTGAAAGGGACTACGAGCAGTACTTC. It translates to CASSERDYEQYF.